This T cell receptor (beta chain) was recorded in a study of identical twins. This clonotype was observed a handful of times. One entry per CDR3 protein results from TCRdb running MiXCR on the 5' RACE reads. Among 600,000 to 850,000 distinct CDR3 sequences listed, 15% to 20% were seen once. This CDR3 has 18 residues. The V gene end was trimmed by 4 bases and the J gene end by 4 bases; junction bases not matched to a gene: 16. Germline CDR1 is MNHEY and CDR2 is SVGEGT. These data also formed part of another study, on T cells expressing NK-cell markers.

This receptor was obtained from a woman aged 18 to 35 in good health. The chain employs TRBV6-2 or TRBV6-3 and TRBJ2-1; 7 positions match TRBD2. Sequencing was done on a sample of PBMCs. In DNA form, the CDR3 reads TGTGCCAGCAGTTCCTTAGTTTTTTCTAGCGGAGAATACAATGAGCAGTTCTTC. Translating it yields CASSSLVFSSGEYNEQFF.